The rows below give T cell receptor beta chains drawn from one sample of a study of blood T cell repertoires in COVID-19. Measured with immunoSEQ multiplex PCR; TCRdb has only the in-frame clones, and not every one. The table records hundreds of thousands of clones, about 85% of them present only once. The source material was peripheral blood. These receptors were collected from a woman between 18 and 30 years old who had recovered from COVID-19. Both conserved end residues are trimmed from each CDR3.

V	J	CDR3
TRBV25-1	TRBJ2-1	ASSAGLAGGNEQF
TRBV11-2	TRBJ1-1	ASSFSPPVRDWPEAF
TRBV28	TRBJ2-3	ASRTSGSTDTQY
TRBV3-1/TRBV3-2	TRBJ1-1	ASSQARGTEAF
TRBV5-8	TRBJ2-7	ASSYSSGRAVLVYEQY
TRBV3-1/TRBV3-2	TRBJ2-7	ASSQGLSGRSYEQY
TRBV3-1/TRBV3-2	TRBJ2-7	ASSLAGGYEQY
TRBV5-6	TRBJ1-5	ASSLFGETSNQPQH
TRBV21-1	TRBJ1-2	ASSKARGWPGVTINYGYT
TRBV7-3	TRBJ2-7	ASSLLVPSYEQY
TRBV2	TRBJ2-1	ASSESGQGNNEQF
TRBV7-9	TRBJ2-6	ASSSPTGSNVLT
TRBV4-2	TRBJ2-2	ASSQILYPWTSGRAGTGELF
TRBV7-9	TRBJ2-1	ASSSQWTSGNEQF
TRBV6-6	TRBJ1-5	ASSDRTGRQPQH
TRBV18	TRBJ1-4	ASSSGETNEKLF
TRBV7-2	TRBJ2-1	ASSYGVGLAGQF
TRBV3-1/TRBV3-2	TRBJ1-5	ASSQRGLSNQPQH
TRBV28	TRBJ2-7	ASIEGNKNYEQY
TRBV28	TRBJ2-7	ASSRTVGDYEQY
TRBV7-6	TRBJ1-2	ASSLVDKSGGYT
TRBV10-1	TRBJ2-5	ASSGWVRDQETQY